This TCR beta chain was captured in a study of memory CD4+ T cells and cytomegalovirus serostatus (dated by TCRdb to 2018 to 2020). Notes on the research overall: A total of about 35 healthy Belgian adults, of whom 9 were CMV seropositive and roughly 25 were CMV seronegative, were included in the cohort. To replicate a published TCR-based CMV serostatus classifier, the study sequenced CD4+ memory TCRbeta repertoires from a Belgian cohort whose cytomegalovirus serostatus was known.

The Quick-DNA Microprep Kit was used to extract genomic DNA from the sorted cells. Amplification of TCRbeta DNA was done with the immunoSEQ hsTCRbeta kit, following the protocol from the manufacturer. An Illumina MiSeq instrument was used to sequence the TCRbeta libraries. In the source study's methods: Following removal of out-of-frame sequences, approximately 2.1 million distinct TCRbeta sequences were retained, with an average of roughly 62,000 per individual. Two values were used to score each individual: the count of 164 previously reported CMV-associated TCRbeta sequences and the total count of productive distinct TCRbeta sequences. A beta-binomial model was reimplemented in Python, and random forests from scikit-learn, run with default parameters, were trained on data from the US cohort. On the Belgian cohort, classifier performance was reported as the median AUC, along with percentile confidence intervals, across 10,000 bootstrap iterations. The source is immuneACCESS, and TCRdb retained only in-frame sequences with V and J called. Part of the clones is not carried over; for the studies checked, unresolved V genes explain less than half of this, and the remainder is unexplained. V, J and clone size were drawn from that table, and D and trimming were deduced from the DNA. Here the sample has some 95,000 clones; 80% occur a single time. The ten biggest clones cover about 3.6% of the sample.

Based on the germline V gene (reference sequence), the CDR1 and CDR2 sequences are MNHEY and SMNVEV. Trimming leaves V shorter by 6 bases and J shorter by 6 bases, with the junction holding 6 bases beyond the gene matches. Reading from cysteine to phenylalanine, the CDR3 counts 14 amino acids. Only CDR3 DNA is held: 42 bases, read in frame from base 1. Single viable CD3+CD4+CD8-CD45RO+ cells were sorted as memory CD4+ T cells on a FACSAria II. To determine CMV serostatus, a Roche Elecsys assay was used that detects serum IgG against CMV pp150, pp28, p38 and p52. Once the samples were thawed, total CD4+ T cells were enriched through positive selection using CD4 magnetic microbeads. The samples came from a different study that was designed specifically to examine the CD4+ T cell memory repertoire. Peripheral blood mononuclear cells were isolated and cryopreserved following standard operating procedures; serum was stored at -80 °C. The staining used CD3-PerCP (BW264/56), CD4-APC (RPA-T4), CD45RO-PE (UCHT1) and CD8-Pacific Orange (3B5) antibodies, and Sytox blue was used to exclude non-viable cells.

Summary of the overall study and its limitations: On the Belgian cohort, the classifier built on the original framework reached a median bootstrapped AUC of approximately 0.95, with a 95% CI of 0.76-1.00. The results were interpreted as suggesting that the CMV-associated TCR signature is mostly present in the CD4+ memory repertoire. Only CD4+CD45RO+ memory cells were sequenced, in contrast to the original study, which included naive and memory CD4+ and CD8+ populations. Of 170 or so previously reported CMV-associated TCRbeta sequences, 60 to 85 appeared in the CD4+ memory repertoires, each in one to five individuals. CMV serostatus prediction reached a median bootstrapped AUC of approximately 0.96 with the original framework and just under 0.93 with a US-trained random forest.

As for this clone: This clone's antigen is unknown. Base qualities are not provided; no much larger clone lies one nucleotide away.

The sequence derives from an adult in good health and CMV-seropositive. Here the chain combines TRBV27 and TRBJ2-4, and TRBD2 matches 9 of the central bases. The sequenced sample was memory CD4+ T cells from blood. The nucleotide sequence is given as TGTGCCAGCAGGAGGACTAGCGCCGGAAACATTCAGTACTTC. Translated, it reads CASRRTSAGNIQYF.